These T cell receptor beta chains were read from a single sample in a study of TIL therapy for anti-PD-1-resistant metastatic lung cancer. Sequenced by immunoSEQ multiplex PCR; TCRdb stores in-frame clones only, minus some. The sample has just over 20,000 clones; 60% to 85% are singletons. The starting material was blood, obtained at baseline. The receptor source for this set is a person aged 30 to 80 with non-small cell lung cancer. Each CDR3 is given with its conserved first and last residue. The D gene is left open where the match is weak. A clone size is listed for some rows: how often the clone was seen (once, few, many), or a class if it is expanded.

v_call: TRBV19
clone_size: -
j_call: TRBJ2-1
d_call: -
cdr3_aa: CASSTTGLHNEQFF
cdr3_nt: TGTGCCAGTAGTACAACGGGACTGCACAATGAGCAGTTCTTC

v_call: TRBV15
clone_size: -
j_call: TRBJ2-5
d_call: TRBD1
cdr3_aa: CATSSGTVQETQYF
cdr3_nt: TGTGCCACCAGCAGCGGGACAGTCCAAGAGACCCAGTACTTC

v_call: TRBV13
clone_size: -
j_call: TRBJ1-1
d_call: -
cdr3_aa: CASSNSGWGLNTEAFF
cdr3_nt: TGTGCCAGCAGCAACAGTGGGTGGGGATTGAACACTGAAGCTTTCTTT

v_call: TRBV10-2
clone_size: few
j_call: TRBJ1-1
d_call: -
cdr3_aa: CASSEAAVAFF
cdr3_nt: TGCGCCAGCAGTGAGGCAGCTGTAGCTTTCTTT

v_call: TRBV15
clone_size: -
j_call: TRBJ2-2
d_call: TRBD2
cdr3_aa: CATSRDLGLAPLNGELFF
cdr3_nt: TGTGCCACCAGCAGAGATCTGGGACTAGCTCCCCTAAACGGGGAGCTGTTTTTT

v_call: TRBV15
clone_size: -
j_call: TRBJ2-3
d_call: -
cdr3_aa: CAIRVGRYTDTQYF
cdr3_nt: TGTGCCATCCGGGTCGGCCGTTACACAGATACGCAGTATTTT

v_call: TRBV19
clone_size: -
j_call: TRBJ2-5
d_call: TRBD1
cdr3_aa: CASADRQETQYF
cdr3_nt: TGTGCCAGCGCGGACAGGCAAGAGACCCAGTACTTC

v_call: TRBV7-6
clone_size: -
j_call: TRBJ1-6
d_call: TRBD1
cdr3_aa: CASSRGRIQGADNSPLHF
cdr3_nt: TGTGCCAGCAGCCGGGGCCGGATACAGGGGGCCGATAATTCACCCCTCCACTTT

v_call: TRBV4-1
clone_size: -
j_call: TRBJ2-1
d_call: TRBD2
cdr3_aa: CASSQGTGTSGSRVRNEQFF
cdr3_nt: TGCGCCAGCAGCCAAGGAACCGGGACTAGCGGGAGCCGAGTTCGAAATGAGCAGTTCTTC

v_call: TRBV11-2
clone_size: -
j_call: TRBJ2-3
d_call: TRBD1
cdr3_aa: CASSLETGRRSDTQYF
cdr3_nt: TGTGCCAGCAGCTTAGAGACAGGGCGAAGATCAGATACGCAGTATTTT

v_call: TRBV7-6
clone_size: -
j_call: TRBJ1-1
d_call: -
cdr3_aa: CASSLVYGKEAFF
cdr3_nt: TGTGCCAGCAGCTTAGTTTATGGCAAGGAAGCTTTCTTT

v_call: TRBV27
clone_size: few
j_call: TRBJ2-7
d_call: TRBD1
cdr3_aa: CASRSGTGGFNEQYF
cdr3_nt: TGTGCCAGCAGGTCCGGGACAGGGGGCTTCAACGAGCAGTACTTC

v_call: TRBV7-2
clone_size: -
j_call: TRBJ2-3
d_call: -
cdr3_aa: CASTFPSTDTQYF
cdr3_nt: TGTGCCAGCACCTTCCCGAGCACAGATACGCAGTATTTT

v_call: TRBV7-2
clone_size: -
j_call: TRBJ2-1
d_call: TRBD2
cdr3_aa: CASSLEHSGDEQFF
cdr3_nt: TGTGCCAGCAGCTTAGAGCACAGCGGGGATGAGCAGTTCTTC

v_call: TRBV5-1
clone_size: -
j_call: TRBJ2-7
d_call: TRBD2
cdr3_aa: CASSPRTSGGAIHEQYF
cdr3_nt: TGCGCCAGCAGCCCCAGGACTAGCGGGGGTGCCATCCACGAGCAGTACTTC

v_call: TRBV7-3
clone_size: -
j_call: TRBJ2-5
d_call: TRBD2
cdr3_aa: CASSPLAGGLGETQYF
cdr3_nt: TGTGCCAGCAGCCCCCTGGCGGGGGGACTAGGAGAGACCCAGTACTTC

v_call: TRBV5-1
clone_size: -
j_call: TRBJ2-3
d_call: TRBD2
cdr3_aa: CASRPRAGGISDTQYF
cdr3_nt: TGCGCCAGCAGACCAAGAGCGGGGGGGATCTCAGATACGCAGTATTTT

v_call: TRBV7-9
clone_size: -
j_call: TRBJ1-6
d_call: -
cdr3_aa: CASSPGLLGNSPLHF
cdr3_nt: TGTGCCAGCAGCCCCGGGCTCCTGGGGAATTCACCCCTCCACTTT

v_call: TRBV9
clone_size: few
j_call: TRBJ1-3
d_call: -
cdr3_aa: CASSVGLGGSIGNTIYF
cdr3_nt: TGTGCCAGCAGCGTAGGGTTGGGGGGCTCGATTGGAAACACCATATATTTT

v_call: TRBV29-1
clone_size: -
j_call: TRBJ1-1
d_call: -
cdr3_aa: CSVDRDRNTEAFF
cdr3_nt: TGCAGCGTTGATAGGGACCGAAACACTGAAGCTTTCTTT

v_call: TRBV19
clone_size: few
j_call: TRBJ2-5
d_call: -
cdr3_aa: CASSIGLALETQYF
cdr3_nt: TGTGCCAGTAGTATAGGCCTAGCGCTTGAGACCCAGTACTTC

v_call: TRBV12-5
clone_size: -
j_call: TRBJ2-6
d_call: -
cdr3_aa: CASGLLAF
cdr3_nt: TGTGCTAGTGGTCTATTGGCTTTC

v_call: TRBV7-2
clone_size: -
j_call: TRBJ2-3
d_call: TRBD2
cdr3_aa: CASSYRTKRGYTDTQYF
cdr3_nt: TGTGCCAGCAGCTATCGGACCAAGCGGGGTTATACAGATACGCAGTATTTT

v_call: TRBV5-1
clone_size: -
j_call: TRBJ2-7
d_call: -
cdr3_aa: CASRQGGYEQYF
cdr3_nt: TGCGCCAGCAGGCAGGGGGGTTACGAGCAGTACTTC

v_call: TRBV5-4
clone_size: -
j_call: TRBJ1-1
d_call: -
cdr3_aa: CASRRGGSRQANTEAFF
cdr3_nt: TGTGCCAGCAGGCGTGGTGGGAGTCGTCAGGCGAACACTGAAGCTTTCTTT

v_call: TRBV5-1
clone_size: -
j_call: TRBJ2-7
d_call: TRBD2
cdr3_aa: CASRPTSGLYEQYF
cdr3_nt: TGCGCCAGCAGGCCGACTAGCGGACTCTACGAGCAGTACTTC

v_call: TRBV27
clone_size: -
j_call: TRBJ2-7
d_call: -
cdr3_aa: CASSLGTTPYEQYF
cdr3_nt: TGTGCCAGCAGTTTAGGCACAACCCCCTACGAGCAGTACTTC

v_call: TRBV19
clone_size: few
j_call: TRBJ2-2
d_call: TRBD2
cdr3_aa: CASSPLAGTNTGELFF
cdr3_nt: TGTGCCAGTAGTCCCTTAGCGGGGACGAACACCGGGGAGCTGTTTTTT

v_call: TRBV7-9
clone_size: -
j_call: TRBJ2-1
d_call: TRBD2
cdr3_aa: CASSLGRKTSGGKEQFF
cdr3_nt: TGTGCCAGCAGCTTAGGACGGAAGACTAGCGGGGGGAAGGAGCAGTTCTTC

v_call: TRBV6-1
clone_size: once
j_call: TRBJ1-4
d_call: -
cdr3_aa: CASSEVRGTRSEKLFF
cdr3_nt: TGTGCCAGCAGTGAAGTAAGGGGGACGCGAAGTGAAAAACTGTTTTTT

v_call: TRBV19
clone_size: -
j_call: TRBJ2-3
d_call: -
cdr3_aa: CAVVGLGGTDTQYF
cdr3_nt: TGTGCCGTAGTTGGTTTGGGGGGCACAGATACGCAGTATTTT

v_call: TRBV6-1
clone_size: -
j_call: TRBJ2-7
d_call: TRBD1
cdr3_aa: CASSEGQEPSYEQYF
cdr3_nt: TGTGCCAGCAGCGAAGGACAGGAACCCTCCTACGAGCAGTACTTC

v_call: TRBV9
clone_size: -
j_call: TRBJ1-2
d_call: -
cdr3_aa: CASSGFNYGYTF
cdr3_nt: TGTGCCAGCAGCGGATTTAACTATGGCTACACCTTC

v_call: TRBV27
clone_size: -
j_call: TRBJ2-5
d_call: -
cdr3_aa: CASSSQETQYF
cdr3_nt: TGTGCCAGCAGTTCCCAAGAGACCCAGTACTTC

v_call: TRBV15
clone_size: once
j_call: TRBJ1-1
d_call: -
cdr3_aa: CATSRRVDTEAFF
cdr3_nt: TGTGCCACCAGCAGACGAGTGGACACTGAAGCTTTCTTT

v_call: TRBV5-1
clone_size: -
j_call: TRBJ2-1
d_call: -
cdr3_aa: CASSLDSYNEQFF
cdr3_nt: TGCGCCAGCAGCTTGGATTCCTACAATGAGCAGTTCTTC

v_call: TRBV28
clone_size: few
j_call: TRBJ1-1
d_call: -
cdr3_aa: CASSSGQLMNTEAFF
cdr3_nt: TGTGCCAGCAGTTCGGGGCAGCTCATGAACACTGAAGCTTTCTTT

v_call: TRBV2
clone_size: -
j_call: TRBJ2-5
d_call: TRBD2
cdr3_aa: CASSEADKLAGSWAQYF
cdr3_nt: TGTGCCAGCAGTGAAGCCGATAAGCTAGCGGGTTCATGGGCCCAGTACTTC

v_call: TRBV6-1
clone_size: few
j_call: TRBJ2-1
d_call: -
cdr3_aa: CASSELGGPGQSIF
cdr3_nt: TGTGCCAGCAGTGAATTGGGGGGTCCGGGACAGTCTATCTTC

v_call: TRBV7-7
clone_size: once
j_call: TRBJ2-2
d_call: TRBD2
cdr3_aa: CASSSRGTQGLAGGPSAGELFF
cdr3_nt: TGTGCCAGCAGCTCACGGGGCACGCAGGGACTAGCGGGAGGGCCCTCAGCCGGGGAGCTGTTTTTT

v_call: TRBV6-5
clone_size: -
j_call: TRBJ1-6
d_call: -
cdr3_aa: CASSYVRVDSPLHF
cdr3_nt: TGTGCCAGCAGTTACGTCAGGGTAGATTCACCCCTCCACTTT

v_call: TRBV30
clone_size: -
j_call: TRBJ2-1
d_call: -
cdr3_aa: CAWSVPNEQFF
cdr3_nt: TGTGCCTGGAGTGTACCGAATGAGCAGTTCTTC

v_call: TRBV5-7
clone_size: few
j_call: TRBJ1-1
d_call: -
cdr3_aa: CASPLTTGPTEAFF
cdr3_nt: TGTGCCAGCCCCTTGACAACGGGGCCCACTGAAGCTTTCTTT

v_call: TRBV7-8
clone_size: -
j_call: TRBJ2-6
d_call: TRBD1
cdr3_aa: CASTLDRGLTSGANVLTF
cdr3_nt: TGTGCCAGTACTCTCGACAGGGGGTTAACTTCTGGGGCCAACGTCCTGACTTTC

v_call: TRBV29-1
clone_size: few
j_call: TRBJ1-2
d_call: TRBD1
cdr3_aa: CSVDPNRGDYGYTF
cdr3_nt: TGCAGCGTTGATCCTAACAGGGGAGACTATGGCTACACCTTC

v_call: TRBV28
clone_size: once
j_call: TRBJ1-4
d_call: -
cdr3_aa: CASSPQGIHNEKLFF
cdr3_nt: TGTGCCAGCAGTCCCCAGGGAATCCATAATGAAAAACTGTTTTTT

v_call: TRBV19
clone_size: -
j_call: TRBJ2-7
d_call: TRBD1
cdr3_aa: CASSIGTGTGAHEQYF
cdr3_nt: TGTGCCAGTAGTATAGGGACCGGGACAGGGGCCCACGAGCAGTACTTC

v_call: TRBV27
clone_size: -
j_call: TRBJ1-2
d_call: -
cdr3_aa: CASSTLQGGGYTF
cdr3_nt: TGTGCCAGCAGTACCTTACAGGGAGGTGGCTACACCTTC

v_call: TRBV4-1
clone_size: -
j_call: TRBJ1-5
d_call: -
cdr3_aa: CASSQGGQPQPQHF
cdr3_nt: TGCGCCAGCAGCCAAGGTGGACAGCCTCAGCCCCAGCATTTT

v_call: TRBV5-8
clone_size: -
j_call: TRBJ1-2
d_call: -
cdr3_aa: CASSLEPGYGYTF
cdr3_nt: TGTGCCAGCAGCTTGGAACCCGGGTATGGCTACACCTTC

v_call: TRBV5-6
clone_size: -
j_call: TRBJ1-5
d_call: -
cdr3_aa: CASSVDGAVLNQPQHF
cdr3_nt: TGTGCCAGCAGCGTGGACGGAGCGGTTTTGAATCAGCCCCAGCATTTT

v_call: TRBV5-1
clone_size: -
j_call: TRBJ2-3
d_call: -
cdr3_aa: CASTSTDTQYF
cdr3_nt: TGCGCCAGCACGAGCACAGATACGCAGTATTTT